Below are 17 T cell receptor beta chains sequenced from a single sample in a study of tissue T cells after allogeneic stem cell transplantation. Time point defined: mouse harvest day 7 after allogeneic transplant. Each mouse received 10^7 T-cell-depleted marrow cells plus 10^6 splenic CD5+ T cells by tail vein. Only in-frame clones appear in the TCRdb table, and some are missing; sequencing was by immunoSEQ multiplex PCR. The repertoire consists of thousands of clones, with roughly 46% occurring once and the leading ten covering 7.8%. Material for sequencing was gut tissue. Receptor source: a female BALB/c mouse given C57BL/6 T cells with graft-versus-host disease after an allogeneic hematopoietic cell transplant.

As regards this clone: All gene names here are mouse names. Incomplete CDR3 DNA: TGCACCTGCAGTGCACGGGACAGACAAGACACCCAGTAC. It is translated as CTCSARDRQDTQY. The whole CDR3 protein is CTCSARDRQDTQYF. The gene calls are TRBV1 and TRBJ2-5; 7 positions match TRBD1. The DNA ends 1 residue before the CDR3 does, and the rest of the CDR3 is filled in from the germline J gene. CDR1 and CDR2 from the germline V gene are NSQYPW and LRSPGD (reference sequence). J lost 3 bases, V lost 2 bases, and 2 bases had no gene match. The CDR3 has 14 residues.

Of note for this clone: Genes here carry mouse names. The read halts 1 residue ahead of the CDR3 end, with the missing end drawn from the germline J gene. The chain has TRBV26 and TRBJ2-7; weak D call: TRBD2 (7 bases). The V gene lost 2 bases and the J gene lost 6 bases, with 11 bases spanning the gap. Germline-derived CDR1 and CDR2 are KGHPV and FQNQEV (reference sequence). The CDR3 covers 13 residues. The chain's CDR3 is CASSLGGRAEQYF. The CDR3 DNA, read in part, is TGTGCCAGCAGTCTGGGGGGGCGCGCTGAACAGTAC.

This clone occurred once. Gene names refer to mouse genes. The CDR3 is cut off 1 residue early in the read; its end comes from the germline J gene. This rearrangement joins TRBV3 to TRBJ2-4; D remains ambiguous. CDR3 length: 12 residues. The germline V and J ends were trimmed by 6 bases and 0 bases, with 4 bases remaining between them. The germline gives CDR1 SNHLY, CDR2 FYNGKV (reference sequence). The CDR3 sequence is CASRSSQNTLYF. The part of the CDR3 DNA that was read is TGTGCCAGCAGATCTAGTCAAAACACCTTGTAC.

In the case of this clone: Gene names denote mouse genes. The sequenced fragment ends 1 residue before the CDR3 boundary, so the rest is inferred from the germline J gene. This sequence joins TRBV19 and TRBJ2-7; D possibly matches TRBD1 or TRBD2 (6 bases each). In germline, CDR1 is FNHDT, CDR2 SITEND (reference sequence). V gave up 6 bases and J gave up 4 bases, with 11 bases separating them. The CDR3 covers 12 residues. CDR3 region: CASTKGGYEQYF. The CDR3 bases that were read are TGTGCCAGCACCAAGGGGGGTTATGAACAGTAC.

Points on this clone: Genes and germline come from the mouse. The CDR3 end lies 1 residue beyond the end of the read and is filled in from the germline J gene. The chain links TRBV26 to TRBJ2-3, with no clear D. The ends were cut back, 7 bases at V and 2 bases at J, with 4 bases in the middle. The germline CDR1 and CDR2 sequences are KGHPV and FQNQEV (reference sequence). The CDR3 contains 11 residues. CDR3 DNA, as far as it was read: TGTGCCAGCACGGATGCAGAAACGCTGTAT. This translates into CASTDAETLY. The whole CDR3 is CASTDAETLYF.

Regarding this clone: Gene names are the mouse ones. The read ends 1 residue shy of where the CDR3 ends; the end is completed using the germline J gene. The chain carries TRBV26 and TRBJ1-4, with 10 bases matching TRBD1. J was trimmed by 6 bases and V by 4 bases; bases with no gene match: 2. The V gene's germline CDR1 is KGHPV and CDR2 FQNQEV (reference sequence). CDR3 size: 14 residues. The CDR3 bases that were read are TGTGCCAGCAGTCCGGGACAGGGGCACGAAAGATTATTT. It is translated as CASSPGQGHERLF. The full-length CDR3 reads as CASSPGQGHERLFF.

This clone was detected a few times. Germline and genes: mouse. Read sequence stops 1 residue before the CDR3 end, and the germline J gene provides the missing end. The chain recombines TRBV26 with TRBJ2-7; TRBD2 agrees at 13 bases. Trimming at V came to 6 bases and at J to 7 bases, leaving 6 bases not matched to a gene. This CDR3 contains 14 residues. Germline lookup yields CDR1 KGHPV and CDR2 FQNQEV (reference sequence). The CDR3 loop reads CASSRTGGALEQYF. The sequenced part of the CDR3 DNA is TGTGCCAGCAGCCGGACTGGGGGGGCGCTCGAACAGTAC. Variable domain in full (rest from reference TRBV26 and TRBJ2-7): NSKVIQTPRYLVKGQGQKAKMRCIPEKGHPVVFWYQQNKNNEFKFLINFQNQEVLQQIDMTEKRFSAECPSNSPCSLEIQSSEAGDSALYLCASSRTGGALEQYFGPGTRLTVL.

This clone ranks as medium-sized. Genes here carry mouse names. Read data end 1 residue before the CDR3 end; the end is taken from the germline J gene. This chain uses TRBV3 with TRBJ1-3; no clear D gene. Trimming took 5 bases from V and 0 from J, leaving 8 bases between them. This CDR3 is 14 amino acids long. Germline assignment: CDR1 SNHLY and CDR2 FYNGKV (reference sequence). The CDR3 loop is CASSLINSGNTLYF. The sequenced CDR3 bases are TGTGCCAGCAGCCTGATTAATTCTGGAAATACGCTCTAT. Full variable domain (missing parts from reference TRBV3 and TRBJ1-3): GPKVLQIPSHQIIDMGQMVTLNCDPVSNHLYFYWYKQILGQQMEFLVNFYNGKVMEKSKLFKDQFSVERPDGSYFTLKIQPTALEDSAVYFCASSLINSGNTLYFGEGSRLIVV.

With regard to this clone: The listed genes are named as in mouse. This CDR3 is CASSFRQSSYEQYF. The sequenced part of the CDR3 DNA is TGTGCCAGCAGCTTTAGACAGAGCTCCTATGAACAGTAC. V and J are TRBV3 and TRBJ2-7, with D maybe TRBD1 (5 bases). The read terminates 1 residue before the CDR3 end, so the remaining end is supplied by the germline J gene. Trimming took 3 bases from V and 0 from J, leaving 9 bases between them. The CDR3 contains 14 residues. Germline V gene sequence: CDR1 SNHLY, CDR2 FYNGKV (reference sequence).

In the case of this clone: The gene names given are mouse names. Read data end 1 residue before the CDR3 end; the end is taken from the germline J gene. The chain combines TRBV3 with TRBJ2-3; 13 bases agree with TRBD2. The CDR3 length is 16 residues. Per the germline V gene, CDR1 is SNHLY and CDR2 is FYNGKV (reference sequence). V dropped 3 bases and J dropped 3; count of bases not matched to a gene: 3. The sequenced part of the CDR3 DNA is TGTGCCAGCAGCTTCGGACTGGGGGGGCACGCAGAAACGCTGTAT. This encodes CASSFGLGGHAETLY. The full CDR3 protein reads CASSFGLGGHAETLYF.

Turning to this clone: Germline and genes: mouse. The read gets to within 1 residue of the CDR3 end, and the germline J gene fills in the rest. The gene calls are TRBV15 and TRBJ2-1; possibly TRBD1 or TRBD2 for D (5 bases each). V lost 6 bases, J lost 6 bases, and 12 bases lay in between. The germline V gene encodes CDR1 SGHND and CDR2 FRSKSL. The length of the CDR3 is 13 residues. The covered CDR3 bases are TGTGCCAGCAGGCCGGGGGAGAGTGCTGAGCAGTTC. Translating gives CASRPGESAEQF. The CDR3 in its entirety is CASRPGESAEQFF.

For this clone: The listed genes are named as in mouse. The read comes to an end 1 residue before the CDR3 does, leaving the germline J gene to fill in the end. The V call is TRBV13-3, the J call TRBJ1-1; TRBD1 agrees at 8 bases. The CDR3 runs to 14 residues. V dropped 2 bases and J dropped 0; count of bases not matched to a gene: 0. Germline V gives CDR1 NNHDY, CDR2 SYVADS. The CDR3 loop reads CASSEQGANTEVFF. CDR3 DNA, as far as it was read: TGTGCCAGCAGTGAACAGGGGGCAAACACAGAAGTCTTC.

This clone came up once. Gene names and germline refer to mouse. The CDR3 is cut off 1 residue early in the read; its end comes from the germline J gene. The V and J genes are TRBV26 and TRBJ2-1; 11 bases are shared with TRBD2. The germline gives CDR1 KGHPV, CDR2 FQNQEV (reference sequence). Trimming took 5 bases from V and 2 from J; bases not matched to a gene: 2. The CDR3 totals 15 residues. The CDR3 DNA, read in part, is TGTGCCAGCAGTTCGACTGGGGGGGACTATGCTGAGCAGTTC. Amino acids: CASSSTGGDYAEQF. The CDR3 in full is CASSSTGGDYAEQFF.

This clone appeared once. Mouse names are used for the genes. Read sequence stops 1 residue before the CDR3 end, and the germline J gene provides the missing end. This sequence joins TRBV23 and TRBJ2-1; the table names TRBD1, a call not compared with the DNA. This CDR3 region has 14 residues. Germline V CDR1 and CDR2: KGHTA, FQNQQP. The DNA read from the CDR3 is TGCTCCAGCAGTCAAGGCCAGGGGATCGCTGAGCAGTTC. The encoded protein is CSSSQGQGIAEQF. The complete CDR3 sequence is CSSSQGQGIAEQFF. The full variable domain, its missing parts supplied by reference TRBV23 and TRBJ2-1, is DAAVTQKPRYLIKMKGQEAEMKCIPEKGHTAVFWYQQKQSKELKFLIYFQNQQPLDQIDMVKERFSAVCPSSSLCSLGIRTCEAEDSALYLCSSSQGQGIAEQFFGPGTRLTVL.

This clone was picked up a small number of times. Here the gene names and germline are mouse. The covered CDR3 bases are TGCACCTGCAGTGCAGAGGCGGTCTATGCTGAGCAGTTC. Its translation is CTCSAEAVYAEQF. The full CDR3 reads CTCSAEAVYAEQFF. The chain links TRBV1 to TRBJ2-1; no reliable D call. The CDR3 end lies 1 residue beyond the end of the read and is filled in from the germline J gene. The length of the CDR3 is 14 residues. V was cut by 0 bases and J by 3 bases, with 6 bases left in between. Germline V gene data show CDR1 as NSQYPW and CDR2 as LRSPGD (reference sequence).

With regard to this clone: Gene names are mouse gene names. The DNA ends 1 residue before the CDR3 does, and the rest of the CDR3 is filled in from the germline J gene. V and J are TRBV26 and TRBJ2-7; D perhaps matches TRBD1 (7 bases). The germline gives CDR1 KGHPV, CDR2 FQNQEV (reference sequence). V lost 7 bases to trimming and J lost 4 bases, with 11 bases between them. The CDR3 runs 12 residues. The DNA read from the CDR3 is TGTGCCAGCACGGCAGGGGGGTATGAACAGTAC. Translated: CASTAGGYEQY. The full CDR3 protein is CASTAGGYEQYF.

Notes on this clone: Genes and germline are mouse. CDR3 in amino acids: CASGAGGGAYEQYF. The CDR3 DNA, read in part, is TGTGCCAGCGGTGCTGGGGGGGGCGCCTATGAACAGTAC. The chain recombines TRBV13-2 with TRBJ2-7; the match to TRBD2 covers 9 bases. With the read ending 1 residue before the CDR3 end, the germline J gene is used to fill in that end. V dropped 3 bases and J dropped 2; count of bases not matched to a gene: 3. The CDR3 sequence is 14 residues long. From germline, CDR1 is NNHNN and CDR2 SYGAGS (reference sequence).